The 29 T cell receptor beta chains presented below share a single source sample, sequenced in a study of identical twins. A single record per CDR3 protein comes from TCRdb applying MiXCR to the 5' RACE reads. The table has 550,000 to 700,000 distinct CDR3 sequences, around 9.6% seen once; the top ten hold 2.5% to 3%. The same sample was also studied in work on yellow fever vaccine responses in identical twins.

Sequenced material: PBMCs. The receptors originated from a woman between 18 and 29 years old in good health.

The CDR3, as DNA: TGTGCCAGCAGCCAGAGGGTGAAGGGGGCCGGAGATACGCAGTATTTT. It codes for CASSQRVKGAGDTQYF. The rearrangement uses TRBV13 and TRBJ2-3; TRBD1 matches 7 bases. The CDR3 has 16 amino acids. Trimming removed 5 bases from V and 5 bases from J; junction bases left unmatched: 13. Germline V gene lookup returns CDR1 PRHDT and CDR2 FYEKMQ (reference sequence).

This clonotype was counted a few times. The rearrangement uses TRBV3-1 and TRBJ2-6; 8 nucleotides line up with TRBD1. Germline V gene data show CDR1 as LGHDT and CDR2 as YNNKEL (reference sequence). The CDR3 loop spans 16 amino acids. V lost 4 bases and J lost 4; bases outside the gene matches: 6. The CDR3 bases are TGTGCCAGCAGCCGCCAGACAGGGGCCGGGGCCAACGTCCTGACTTTC. Translated: CASSRQTGAGANVLTF.

In its sample, this clonotype was seen a few times. The chain joins TRBV5-1 to TRBJ2-3; D not resolved. Germline lookup yields CDR1 SGHRS and CDR2 YFSETQ. The ends were cut back, 4 bases at V and 5 bases at J, with 11 bases in the middle. The CDR3 totals 13 residues. CDR3: CASSPGSGDTQYF. The CDR3 DNA is TGCGCCAGCAGCCCGGGCTCAGGAGATACGCAGTATTTT.

The CDR3 nucleotides read TGTGCCAGCAACCGACAGGAAGACTATGGCTACACCTTC. This gives the protein CASNRQEDYGYTF. V usage is TRBV7-9 and J usage is TRBJ1-2, with a possible D match to TRBD1 (6 bases). The CDR3 has 13 residues. V dropped 7 bases and J dropped 3 bases, with 12 bases sitting between them. Germline CDR1 is SEHNR and CDR2 is FQNEAQ (reference sequence).

The rearrangement links TRBV7-2 to TRBJ2-7; 7 nucleotides line up with TRBD2. J was trimmed by 7 bases and V by 5 bases; bases with no gene match: 8. From germline, CDR1 is SGHTA and CDR2 FQGNSA. The CDR3 loop spans 13 amino acids. The CDR3 is CASSPQGGSEQYF. CDR3 bases: TGTGCCAGCAGCCCCCAGGGCGGGAGTGAGCAGTACTTC.

This clonotype came up many times. The V gene is TRBV4-3, the J gene TRBJ2-2; no firm D call. The CDR3 length is 13 residues. Germline V gene lookup returns CDR1 LGHNA and CDR2 YSLEER. The V end was cut by 3 bases, the J end by 3 bases, with 5 bases between. The chain's CDR3 is CASSHSDTGELFF. As DNA, the CDR3 is TGCGCCAGCAGCCACAGCGACACCGGGGAGCTGTTTTTT.

In this sample, this clonotype turned up a few times. The gene calls are TRBV9 and TRBJ2-5; 8 positions match TRBD2. The CDR3 contains 14 residues. Germline lookup yields CDR1 SGDLS and CDR2 YYNGEE. The V gene end was trimmed by 4 bases and the J gene end by 3 bases; junction bases not matched to a gene: 5. CDR3 DNA: TGTGCCAGCAGCCCCAGTAGCGGGGAAGAGACCCAGTACTTC. Translation gives CASSPSSGEETQYF. The full variable domain, with the rest looked up from reference TRBV9 and TRBJ2-5, is DSGVTQTPKHLITATGQRVTLRCSPRSGDLSVYWYQQSLDQGLQFLIQYYNGEERAKGNILERFSAQQFPDLHSELNLSSLELGDSALYFCASSPSSGEETQYFGPGTRLLVL.

On this clonotype: No conserved phenylalanine or tryptophan ends this CDR3, so it is likely a read error. V gene TRBV28 combines with J gene TRBJ2-1; 8 bases align to TRBD2. V trimming: 7 bases; J trimming: 0 bases; junction bases outside the gene matches: 2. The V gene's germline CDR1 is MDHEN and CDR2 SYDVKM. The CDR3 runs to 14 residues. DNA for the CDR3: TGTGCCAGCATTAGCGGGATCTCCTACAATGAGCAGTTCTCC. Its translation: CASISGISYNEQFS.

The chain is built from TRBV12-3 or TRBV12-4 and TRBJ2-7, with TRBD1 identical over 8 bases. With 2 bases clipped from V and 0 bases from J, the junction kept 3 bases outside the gene matches. This CDR3 contains 15 residues. The CDR3 reads CASSLTGGISYEQYF. For the CDR3, the DNA is TGTGCCAGCAGTTTAACAGGGGGAATCTCCTACGAGCAGTACTTC.

The chain uses TRBV6-5 and TRBJ2-3, with D possibly TRBD1 on 5 matching bases. This CDR3 is 15 amino acids long. CDR1 and CDR2 from the germline V gene are MNHEY and SVGAGI. Trimming took off 0 bases at V and 2 bases at J, with 9 bases between the two ends. The chain's CDR3 is CASSYSWTPTDTQYF. CDR3 bases: TGTGCCAGCAGTTACTCGTGGACACCCACAGATACGCAGTATTTT.

This clonotype has a handful of counts. The rearrangement joins TRBV3-1 to TRBJ2-3; 8 nucleotides match TRBD2. With V trimmed by 4 bases and J by 6 bases, 15 bases remained unmatched. The germline V gene encodes CDR1 LGHDT and CDR2 YNNKEL (reference sequence). The CDR3 length is 17 residues. In DNA, the CDR3 is TGTGCCAGCAGCCCCCCGTGGCGGGAGGCCCTAGGGGATACGCAGTATTTT. This codes for CASSPPWREALGDTQYF.

The gene calls are TRBV7-9 and TRBJ2-1, with 14 bases aligning to TRBD2. CDR3 length: 17 amino acids. Germline loops: CDR1 SEHNR, CDR2 FQNEAQ (reference sequence). The ends lost 6 bases at V and 2 bases at J; junction bases unmatched: 6. The DNA of the CDR3 is TGTGCCAGCAGACCGACTAGCGGGAGGGTGACCTACAATGAGCAGTTCTTC. Translated: CASRPTSGRVTYNEQFF.

This clonotype turned up a few times. The chain combines TRBV12-3 or TRBV12-4 with TRBJ1-3, with 8 positions matching TRBD1. V lost 6 bases, J lost 5 bases, and 12 bases stayed unmatched. The CDR3 is 16 residues long. In DNA form, the CDR3 reads TGTGCCAGCAGACTTCTAGGACAGGGCGAAAGAAACACCATATATTTT. Its protein is CASRLLGQGERNTIYF.

This clonotype was counted a few times. This sequence joins TRBV7-2 and TRBJ2-7; 9 nucleotides align to TRBD1. The CDR3 extends over 14 amino acids. The J segment lost 4 bases and the V segment lost 6 bases, leaving 7 bases of the junction unmatched. CDR1 is SGHTA and CDR2 is FQGNSA in the germline V gene. The CDR3 loop reads CASRNGQGSYEQYF. CDR3 sequence (DNA): TGTGCCAGCAGGAATGGACAGGGGAGTTACGAGCAGTACTTC.

This clonotype was seen only once. The rearrangement uses TRBV10-1 and TRBJ2-2; weak D call: TRBD1 (6 bases). V lost 8 bases, J lost 0 bases, and 19 bases lay in between. CDR1 and CDR2 from the germline V gene are WNHNN and SYGVQD (reference sequence). The CDR3 contains 17 residues. The chain's CDR3 is CASSGRRTVANTGELFF. The DNA of the CDR3 is TGCGCCAGCTCGGGTCGCCGGACAGTCGCGAACACCGGGGAGCTGTTTTTT.

V gene TRBV28 combines with J gene TRBJ1-6; 7 bases fit TRBD1. CDR3 length: 17 residues. J gave up 7 bases and V 5 bases, and 14 bases lay outside the gene matches. Germline CDR1 is MDHEN and CDR2 is SYDVKM. The CDR3 bases are TGTGCCAGCAGTCCCCATACAGGGGCGGGGGAAAATTCACCCCTCCACTTT. Translating gives CASSPHTGAGENSPLHF.

This clonotype was counted a few times. The chain employs TRBV20-1 and TRBJ1-4; possible D gene TRBD1, 6 bases. The V and J ends lost 7 bases and 3 bases respectively, with 12 bases between them. The CDR3 has 13 amino acids. Per the germline V gene, CDR1 is DFQATT and CDR2 is SNEGSKA (reference sequence). For the CDR3, the DNA is TGCAGTGTAAAAGGACAGTCTAATGAAAAACTGTTTTTT. Protein sequence: CSVKGQSNEKLFF.

This chain joins TRBV6-5 and TRBJ2-6; weak D call: TRBD1 (6 bases). This CDR3 is built from 16 residues. Trimming stripped 4 bases from V and 5 bases from J, with 15 bases between. Germline V gives CDR1 MNHEY, CDR2 SVGAGI. The CDR3: CASSFGQSLRANVLTF. CDR3 nucleotide sequence: TGTGCCAGCAGTTTCGGACAGTCTCTAAGGGCCAACGTCCTGACTTTC.

The chain uses TRBV6-2 or TRBV6-3 and TRBJ2-1; the match to TRBD2 covers 15 bases. With V trimmed by 5 bases and J by 10 bases, 9 bases remained unmatched. The CDR3 sequence is 16 residues long. The germline V gene encodes CDR1 MNHEY and CDR2 SVGEGT. CDR3 in amino acids: CASSRRTSGGAREQFF. CDR3 sequence (DNA): TGTGCCAGCAGTCGCCGGACTAGCGGGGGGGCCCGGGAGCAGTTCTTC.

This clonotype was detected only a few times. This rearrangement joins TRBV5-1 to TRBJ1-1; possible D gene TRBD1, 5 bases. The CDR3 has 15 amino acids. From germline, CDR1 is SGHRS and CDR2 YFSETQ. V lost 4 bases and J 2 bases, leaving 15 bases between the germline ends. CDR3 loop: CASSNAGPDNTEAFF. CDR3 DNA sequence: TGCGCCAGCAGCAACGCGGGACCAGACAACACTGAAGCTTTCTTT.

This clonotype was seen more than once but under ten times. V gene TRBV28 combines with J gene TRBJ2-7; the match to TRBD1 covers 9 bases. This CDR3 is 14 amino acids long. Losses at the gene ends were 6 bases for V and 4 bases for J; bases not matched to a gene: 7. Germline V gives CDR1 MDHEN, CDR2 SYDVKM. Here the CDR3 reads CASSQTGGIYEQYF. The CDR3 region has the DNA TGTGCCAGCAGCCAGACAGGGGGTATTTACGAGCAGTACTTC.

The rearrangement links TRBV7-9 to TRBJ2-5; 7 nucleotides agree with TRBD1. Trimming removed 9 bases from V and 1 base from J; junction bases left unmatched: 11. CDR3 length: 15 residues. Germline CDR1 reads SEHNR; CDR2 reads FQNEAQ (reference sequence). The CDR3 here is CASNRGLPVQETQYF. The CDR3 DNA reads as TGTGCCAGTAACAGGGGCCTACCAGTCCAAGAGACCCAGTACTTC.

This clonotype came up many times. The chain joins TRBV12-3 or TRBV12-4 to TRBJ2-7, with TRBD1 matching over 8 bases. After removal of 5 bases from V and 6 bases from J, the junction contained 3 bases not matched to a gene. The CDR3 runs to 12 residues. The CDR3 loop is CASSLRGPEQYF. Written as DNA, the CDR3 is TGTGCCAGCAGTCTCAGGGGGCCCGAGCAGTACTTC.

The genes are TRBV5-5 and TRBJ2-3; D gene ambiguous. CDR1 is SGHKS and CDR2 is YYEKEE in the germline V gene (reference sequence). Between the trimmed V and J ends, which lost 1 base and 5 bases, there was a span of 14 bases. The CDR3 has 15 residues. The CDR3 DNA is TGTGCCAGCAGCTTGATGGTCCAAACGCGAGATACGCAGTATTTT. Protein: CASSLMVQTRDTQYF.

The chain employs TRBV4-3 and TRBJ2-1, with 8 bases lining up with TRBD2. The CDR3 totals 16 residues. With V trimmed by 0 bases and J by 4 bases, 5 bases remained unmatched. Looked up from germline, CDR1 is LGHNA and CDR2 is YSLEER. CDR3 nucleotide sequence: TGCGCCAGCAGCCAAGAAGTAGCGGGATGGTACAATGAGCAGTTCTTC. Its protein product is CASSQEVAGWYNEQFF.

The chain links TRBV29-1 to TRBJ2-3; D is unresolved. The V and J ends lost 2 bases and 5 bases respectively, with 11 bases between them. This CDR3 region has 13 residues. Germline V gene lookup returns CDR1 SQVTM and CDR2 ANQGSEA. The CDR3 DNA follows: TGCAGCGTTGAATACCCAGTTGAAGATACGCAGTATTTT. Amino acid sequence: CSVEYPVEDTQYF.

Written as DNA, the CDR3 is TGTGCCAGCTGTTTTAGCCACTTCCCCGGGACTAGCGTGTACGAGCAGTACTTC. It translates to CASCFSHFPGTSVYEQYF. The V and J genes are TRBV3-1 and TRBJ2-7, with 10 bases that match TRBD2. The CDR3 contains 18 residues. Germline lookup yields CDR1 LGHDT and CDR2 YNNKEL (reference sequence). V lost 8 bases to trimming and J lost 4 bases; unmatched junction nucleotides: 20.

This clonotype was seen at least ten times. The V and J genes are TRBV20-1 and TRBJ2-1; tentative D call: TRBD1 (6 bases). Germline values: CDR1 DFQATT, CDR2 SNEGSKA (reference sequence). The CDR3 has 12 residues. The CDR3 nucleotides are TGCAGCTCTTTAGGGGGCTACAATGAGCAGTTCTTC. It codes for CSSLGGYNEQFF.

This clonotype was counted between two and nine times. The rearrangement links TRBV20-1 to TRBJ2-1; 9 bases map to TRBD2. The J segment lost 7 bases and the V segment lost 2 bases, leaving 6 bases of the junction unmatched. This CDR3 is built from 14 residues. Germline-derived CDR1 and CDR2 are DFQATT and SNEGSKA (reference sequence). The CDR3: CSARKAGGINEQFF. In DNA, the CDR3 is TGCAGTGCTAGAAAGGCGGGGGGGATAAATGAGCAGTTCTTC.